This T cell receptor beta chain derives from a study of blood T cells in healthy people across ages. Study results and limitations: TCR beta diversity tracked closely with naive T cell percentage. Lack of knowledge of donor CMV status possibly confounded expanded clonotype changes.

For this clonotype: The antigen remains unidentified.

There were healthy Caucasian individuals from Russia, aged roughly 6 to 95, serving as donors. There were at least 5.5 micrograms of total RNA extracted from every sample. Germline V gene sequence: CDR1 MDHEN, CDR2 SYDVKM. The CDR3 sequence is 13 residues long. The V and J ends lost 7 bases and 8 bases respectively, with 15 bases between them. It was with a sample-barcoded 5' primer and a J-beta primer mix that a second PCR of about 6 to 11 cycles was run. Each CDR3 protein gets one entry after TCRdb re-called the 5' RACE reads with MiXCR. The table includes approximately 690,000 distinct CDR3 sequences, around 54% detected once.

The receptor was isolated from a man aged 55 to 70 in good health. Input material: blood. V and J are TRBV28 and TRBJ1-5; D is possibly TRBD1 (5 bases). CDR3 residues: CASTLNRGKPQHF. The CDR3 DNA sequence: TGTGCCAGCACCCTCAATAGGGGCAAGCCCCAGCATTTT. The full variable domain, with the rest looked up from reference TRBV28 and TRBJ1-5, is DVKVTQSSRYLVKRTGEKVFLECVQDMDHENMFWYRQDPGLGLRLIYFSYDVKMKEKGDIPEGYSVSREKKERFSLILESASTNQTSMYLCASTLNRGKPQHFGDGTRLSIL.